One sample yielded the 18 T cell receptor beta chains listed below, sequenced in a study of monozygotic twins with inflammatory bowel disease. TCRdb re-called the 5' RACE reads; one entry per CDR3 protein, DNA not given. The table for this sample gives over 110,000 distinct CDR3 sequences. Sequencing was performed on blood. These receptors all come from a human donor with ulcerative colitis or Crohn's disease, or a healthy co-twin of an affected twin (not recorded which).

The chain has TRBV20-1 and TRBJ1-1; TCRdb designates TRBD1, a call that cannot be tested without DNA. Per the germline V gene, CDR1 is DFQATT and CDR2 is SNEGSKA (reference sequence). The CDR3 is 13 residues long. CDR3 sequence: CSASKGWNTEAFF.

The chain uses TRBV4-1 and TRBJ1-1; TCRdb's assignment of TRBD1 cannot be checked, as there is no DNA. The CDR3 consists of 13 residues. CDR1 is MGHRA and CDR2 is YSYEKL in the germline V gene. The chain's CDR3 is CASRNRGGTEAFF.

The V call is TRBV7-3, the J call TRBJ2-3. Germline lookup yields CDR1 SGHTA and CDR2 FQGTGA. The CDR3 is made up of 15 amino acids. The CDR3: CASSLSRSSTDTQYF. Combining the CDR3 with reference TRBV7-3 and TRBJ2-3 gives the whole variable domain GAGVSQTPSNKVTEKGKYVELRCDPISGHTALYWYRQSLGQGPEFLIYFQGTGAADDSGLPNDRFFAVRPEGSVSTLKIQRTERGDSAVYLCASSLSRSSTDTQYFGPGTRLTVL.

The chain uses TRBV6-5 and TRBJ2-7; TCRdb picks TRBD2, but there is no DNA to check that call. The CDR3 length is 13 residues. CDR1 MNHEY and CDR2 SVGAGI come from the germline V gene. CDR3 in amino acids: CASSHREGYEQYF.

J is TRBJ2-7 and V is TRBV11-2. The CDR3 spans 15 residues. The V gene's germline CDR1 is SGHAT and CDR2 FQNNGV. CDR3 sequence: CASSFFRTYNYEQYF.

CDR3 loop: CASSLGEWVTSTDTQYF. V and J are TRBV5-1 and TRBJ2-3. The CDR3 loop spans 17 amino acids. Per the germline V gene, CDR1 is SGHRS and CDR2 is YFSETQ.

The genes are TRBV7-2 and TRBJ2-7; TCRdb reports TRBD2, a call that lacks DNA to check it against. CDR1 and CDR2 from the germline V gene are SGHTA and FQGNSA. This CDR3 contains 14 residues. CDR3: CASSLTGLAVEQYF. Together with reference TRBV7-2 and TRBJ2-7, the CDR3 gives the full variable domain: GAGVSQSPSNKVTEKGKDVELRCDPISGHTALYWYRQSLGQGLEFLIYFQGNSAPDKSGLPSDRFSAERTGGSVSTLTIQRTQQEDSAVYLCASSLTGLAVEQYFGPGTRLTVT.

This chain uses TRBV10-3 with TRBJ2-1; TCRdb lists TRBD2, though no DNA is available to test this call. Per germline, CDR1 ENHRY and CDR2 SYGVKD. The CDR3 is 16 amino acids. The CDR3 here is CAISETSGGVYNEQFF.

The chain joins TRBV11-2 to TRBJ2-3; TCRdb proposes TRBD2, but this gene call is untestable without DNA. The CDR3 sequence is 18 residues long. Germline CDR1 reads SGHAT; CDR2 reads FQNNGV. The CDR3 reads CASSQYSGGPRGTDTQYF.

The rearrangement joins TRBV12-3 or TRBV12-4 to TRBJ2-7; without DNA, the TCRdb call of TRBD1 cannot be checked. This CDR3 has 15 residues. CDR3 sequence reads: CASSPWTGSSYEQYF.

The chain recombines TRBV20-1 with TRBJ2-1; absent DNA, TCRdb's TRBD2 call cannot be checked. Per the germline V gene, CDR1 is DFQATT and CDR2 is SNEGSKA (reference sequence). CDR3 length: 17 amino acids. CDR3 residues: CSAYGAGGAGSYNEQFF.

The rearrangement joins TRBV24-1 to TRBJ1-5; TCRdb selects TRBD1, and the lack of DNA leaves this call unchecked. The length of the CDR3 is 16 residues. Germline V gene sequence: CDR1 KGHDR, CDR2 SFDVKD. The CDR3 sequence is CATSDPGQGVNQPQHF.

The chain employs TRBV30 and TRBJ2-3. The CDR3 is made up of 15 amino acids. CDR1 and CDR2 from the germline V gene are GTSNPN and SVGIG (reference sequence). CDR3 protein: CAWRVGSSEADTQYF.

The V call is TRBV6-5, the J call TRBJ2-1; the D gene TCRdb calls, TRBD1, cannot be checked with no DNA. The CDR3 sequence is 17 residues long. CDR1 and CDR2 from the germline V gene are MNHEY and SVGAGI. This chain's CDR3 is CASSYPLPGTGDNEQFF.

The chain is built from TRBV19 and TRBJ1-5. Germline V gives CDR1 LNHDA, CDR2 SQIVND (reference sequence). This CDR3 has 14 amino acids. CDR3 sequence reads: CASSRGMGNQPQHF.

The gene calls are TRBV6-1 and TRBJ2-5; TCRdb's assignment of TRBD2 cannot be checked, as there is no DNA. The CDR3 has 15 amino acids. Germline lookup yields CDR1 MNHNS and CDR2 SASEGT. CDR3 region: CASSVEGSGKATQYF.

V usage is TRBV5-6 and J usage is TRBJ2-7; no DNA is available, so the TRBD1 call from TCRdb remains unchecked. CDR1 is SGHDT and CDR2 is YYEEEE in the germline V gene. The CDR3 is 16 residues long. CDR3 loop: CASSYLRRGTDYEQYF.

The V and J genes are TRBV4-2 and TRBJ2-7; TCRdb gives TRBD2 as the D gene, but with no DNA this cannot be confirmed. Germline V lookup: CDR1 LGHNA, CDR2 YNFKEQ. There are 13 residues in the CDR3. The CDR3 sequence: CASSGTTTYEQYF.